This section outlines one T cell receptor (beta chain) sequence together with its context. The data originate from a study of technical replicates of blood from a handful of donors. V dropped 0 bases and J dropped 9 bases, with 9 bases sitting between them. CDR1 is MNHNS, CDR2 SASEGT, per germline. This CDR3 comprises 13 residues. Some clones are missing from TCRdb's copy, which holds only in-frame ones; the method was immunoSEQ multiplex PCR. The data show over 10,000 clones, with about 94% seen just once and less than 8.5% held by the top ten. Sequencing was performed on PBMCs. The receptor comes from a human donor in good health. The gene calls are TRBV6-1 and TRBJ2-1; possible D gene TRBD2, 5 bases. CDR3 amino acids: CASSEAREGEQFF. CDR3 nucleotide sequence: TGTGCCAGCAGTGAAGCGCGCGAGGGTGAGCAGTTCTTC.